This T cell receptor beta chain emerged from a study of CD8 T cells in Susac syndrome. Across the whole study: Patients with Susac syndrome were therapy-naive, on corticosteroids, or on intravenous immunoglobulin alone at the time that blood was drawn.

This clonotype was counted a single time. In germline, CDR1 is MDHEN, CDR2 SYDVKM. The J segment lost 5 bases and the V segment lost 4 bases, leaving 7 bases of the junction unmatched. This CDR3 is built from 14 residues. Random hexamers primed reverse transcription of about 0.5 to 1 ug RNA. Amplification of the TCR beta CDR3 was carried out by immunoSEQ multiplex PCR, which spanned a total of 54 Vbeta and 13 Jbeta segments. Using its own MiXCR run on the immunoSEQ multiplex PCR reads, TCRdb lists one record per CDR3 protein. In the table there are hundreds of thousands of distinct CDR3 sequences, around 93% of which are singletons.

Sequencing was done on a sample of CD4+ T cells from PBMCs. The chain combines TRBV28 with TRBJ2-5, with 7 nucleotides matching TRBD1. This TCR was sampled from a human donor with Susac syndrome. The CDR3 DNA is TGTGCCAGCAGTTCCCGGGGACAGTGGGAGACCCAGTACTTC. Its protein is CASSSRGQWETQYF.